This TCR beta chain was profiled in a study of cytomegalovirus exposure and HLA in healthy donors. Study-wide results and limits: Rates of TCR association differed by HLA locus in a later analysis, with DRB1 highest and HLA-C lowest. Available immune exposure information was restricted to CMV serostatus only.

This CDR3 spans 18 amino acids. In germline, CDR1 is PRHDT, CDR2 FYEKMQ (reference sequence). V lost 3 bases to trimming and J lost 1 base; unmatched junction nucleotides: 13. The study ran its PCR with 60 Vbeta and 13 Jbeta primers. Only in-frame clones appear in the TCRdb table, and some are missing; sequencing was by immunoSEQ multiplex PCR. The sample contains about 94,000 clones, around 70% of which appear only once. This clone was counted a few times. The antigen remains undetermined. This sequence joins TRBV13 and TRBJ2-3, with 7 bases that match TRBD2. The source of this sequence is a man aged 25 to 40 in good health and CMV-seropositive. The sequencing input was PBMCs. The CDR3 coding sequence is TGTGCCAGCAGCTTCCGGGCTAGCGGTGGGGCGGGCACAGATACGCAGTATTTT. Its translation: CASSFRASGGAGTDTQYF.